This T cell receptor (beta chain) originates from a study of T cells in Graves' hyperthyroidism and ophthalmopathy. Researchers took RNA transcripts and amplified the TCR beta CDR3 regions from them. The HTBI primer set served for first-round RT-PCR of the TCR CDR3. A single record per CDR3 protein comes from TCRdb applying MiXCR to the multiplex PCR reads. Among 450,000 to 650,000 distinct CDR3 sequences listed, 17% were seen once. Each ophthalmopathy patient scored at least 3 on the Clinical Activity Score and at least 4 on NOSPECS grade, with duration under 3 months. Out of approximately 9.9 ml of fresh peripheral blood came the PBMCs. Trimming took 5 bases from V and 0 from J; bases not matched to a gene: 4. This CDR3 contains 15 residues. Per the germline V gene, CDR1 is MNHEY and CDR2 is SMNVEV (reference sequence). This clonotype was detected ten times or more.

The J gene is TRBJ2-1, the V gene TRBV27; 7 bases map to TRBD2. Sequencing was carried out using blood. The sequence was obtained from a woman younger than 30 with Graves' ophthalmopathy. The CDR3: CASSRGDYSYNEQFF. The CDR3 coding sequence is TGTGCCAGCAGTCGAGGGGACTACTCCTACAATGAGCAGTTCTTC.